This entry lists 24 T cell receptor beta chains sequenced from one sample in a study of post-analysis software for immune sequencing data. Study-wide results and caveats: Patients had higher frequencies than controls of about five TRBV segments, including TRBV5-6, TRBV5-1 and TRBV20-1.

Tagging with unique molecular identifiers was a feature of the TCR beta cDNA libraries. TCRdb passed the PCR reads through MiXCR, listing each CDR3 protein once. In the table there are approximately 570,000 distinct CDR3 sequences, 40% to 50% of which are singletons. Which antigens these TCRs recognize remains unknown. The sequenced sample consisted of blood. Receptors originate from a girl under 18 with multiple sclerosis.

The chain has TRBV10-2 and TRBJ2-5; TRBD2 matches 9 bases. Looked up from germline, CDR1 is WSHSY and CDR2 is SAAADI. Trimming took 7 bases from V and 4 from J; bases not matched to a gene: 10. This CDR3 is built from 15 residues. The CDR3: CASTDPAGGRETQYF. The DNA for the CDR3 is TGCGCCAGCACTGACCCAGCGGGGGGTAGAGAGACCCAGTACTTC.

V gene TRBV9 combines with J gene TRBJ1-2; tentatively, D is TRBD1 (5 bases). Germline loops: CDR1 SGDLS, CDR2 YYNGEE. Trimming stripped 2 bases from V and 4 bases from J, with 12 bases between. The CDR3 is made up of 14 amino acids. The CDR3 here is CASSVDWGGYGYTF. CDR3 sequence (DNA): TGTGCCAGCAGCGTCGACTGGGGCGGCTATGGCTACACCTTC.

The chain combines TRBV12-3 or TRBV12-4 with TRBJ1-3; tentative D call: TRBD1 (5 bases). The V and J ends lost 3 bases and 0 bases respectively, with 9 bases between them. The CDR3 contains 15 residues. The CDR3 DNA follows: TGTGCCAGCAGTTTGGCGGGGGGCTCTGGAAACACCATATATTTT. Residues: CASSLAGGSGNTIYF.

The chain combines TRBV20-1 with TRBJ2-4; D is ambiguous. The last part of the DNA fits TRBJ2-5 better; the J call may be wrong. In germline, CDR1 is DFQATT, CDR2 SNEGSKA (reference sequence). This CDR3 comprises 15 residues. The CDR3 loop reads CSAPPAYQYQETQYF. For the CDR3, the DNA is TGCAGTGCACCCCCGGCGTACCAATACCAAGAGACCCAGTACTTC.

V usage is TRBV5-4 and J usage is TRBJ1-6, with D possibly matching TRBD1 (6 bases). V was cut by 6 bases and J by 3 bases, with 13 bases left in between. Germline CDR1 reads SGHNT; CDR2 reads YYREEE (reference sequence). The CDR3 spans 15 residues. CDR3 region: CASTLRGSYNSPLHF. As DNA, the CDR3 is TGTGCCAGCACCCTCAGGGGCAGCTATAATTCACCCCTCCACTTT.

This clonotype was recorded once. The chain is built from TRBV24-1 and TRBJ2-1, with a weak D call TRBD2 (6 bases). The CDR3 totals 16 residues. Germline-derived CDR1 and CDR2 are KGHDR and SFDVKD. V lost 2 bases to trimming and J lost 5 bases, with 15 bases between them. The CDR3 bases are TGTGCCACCAGTGATTCGGGCGGCGGGGCCCACAATGAGCAGTTCTTC. Translation gives CATSDSGGGAHNEQFF.

V gene TRBV10-3 combines with J gene TRBJ2-1, with D possibly matching TRBD1 (6 bases). V lost 0 bases to trimming and J lost 13 bases, with 16 bases between them. From germline, CDR1 is ENHRY and CDR2 SYGVKD. The CDR3 is made up of 14 amino acids. For the CDR3, the DNA is TGTGCCATCAGTGAGTCCAAGGACAGCCTTAGTCAGTTCTTC. Encoded protein: CAISESKDSLSQFF.

V is TRBV6-1 and J is TRBJ1-1; possibly TRBD1 for D (5 bases). This CDR3 has 14 residues. The germline V gene encodes CDR1 MNHNS and CDR2 SASEGT. V was shortened by 8 bases and J by 2 bases, with 15 bases between the two germline ends. DNA for the CDR3: TGTGCCAGCCGACCCCCAGGGCCCAACACTGAAGCTTTCTTT. Protein sequence: CASRPPGPNTEAFF.

V usage is TRBV20-1 and J usage is TRBJ2-7; the match to TRBD1 covers 9 bases. Looked up from germline, CDR1 is DFQATT and CDR2 is SNEGSKA (reference sequence). The CDR3 runs to 14 residues. Unmatched junction bases numbered 9, after V lost 6 bases and J lost 3 bases. CDR3 residues: CSAFGTGKNYEQYF. Written as DNA, the CDR3 is TGCAGTGCATTCGGGACAGGGAAGAACTACGAGCAGTACTTC.

The rearrangement uses TRBV10-3 and TRBJ2-3; a possible D gene is TRBD2 (5 bases). Trimming shortened V by 8 bases and J by 1 base, and 13 bases separated the two germline ends. The CDR3 sequence is 14 residues long. In germline, CDR1 is ENHRY, CDR2 SYGVKD. The CDR3 protein is CAIQELVGTDTQYF. The CDR3 DNA sequence: TGTGCCATCCAGGAACTAGTAGGCACAGATACGCAGTATTTT.

This rearrangement joins TRBV11-2 to TRBJ1-2; 10 nucleotides line up with TRBD1. Germline V gene sequence: CDR1 SGHAT, CDR2 FQNNGV. The V and J ends lost 5 bases and 3 bases, in that order; junction bases with no gene match: 6. The CDR3 consists of 15 residues. CDR3 nucleotide sequence: TGTGCCAGCAGCCCACCGACAGGGGGCCACTATGGCTACACCTTC. This codes for CASSPPTGGHYGYTF.

CDR3 sequence (DNA): TGTGCCAGCAGTTTCTCTAGCGGGAGATTAACCTACGAGCAGTACTTC. Translating it yields CASSFSSGRLTYEQYF. The V and J genes are TRBV12-3 or TRBV12-4 and TRBJ2-7; TRBD2 matches at 10 bases. This CDR3 has 16 residues. With 3 bases clipped from V and 2 bases from J, the junction kept 7 bases outside the gene matches.

The chain carries TRBV10-3 and TRBJ2-5; D remains unclear. The V end was cut by 7 bases, the J end by 11 bases, with 26 bases between. Germline V gives CDR1 ENHRY, CDR2 SYGVKD. The CDR3 totals 15 residues. The CDR3 nucleotides are TGTGCCATCAACGGGCGCTTGGTAGCCCGGAATGAGCAGTACTTC. Its translation is CAINGRLVARNEQYF.

The rearrangement uses TRBV7-2 and TRBJ1-5; D is ambiguous. Germline loops: CDR1 SGHTA, CDR2 FQGNSA. The CDR3 has 16 amino acids. Trimming stripped 1 base from V and 5 bases from J, with 15 bases between. The CDR3 is CASSLELPVMYQPQHF. The DNA for the CDR3 is TGTGCCAGCAGCTTAGAATTGCCAGTTATGTATCAGCCCCAGCATTTT.

J is TRBJ1-1 and V is TRBV12-3 or TRBV12-4; 9 bases are a match to TRBD1. Trimming took 4 bases from V and 3 from J; bases not matched to a gene: 3. The CDR3 is 14 residues long. The CDR3, as DNA: TGTGCCAGCAGTTCCTGGGACAGGGACACTGAAGCTTTCTTT. Protein sequence: CASSSWDRDTEAFF.

The chain uses TRBV13 and TRBJ2-7; no firm D call. Germline values: CDR1 PRHDT, CDR2 FYEKMQ (reference sequence). The germline V and J ends were trimmed by 5 bases and 0 bases, with 14 bases remaining between them. The CDR3 is 15 residues long. In DNA form, the CDR3 reads TGTGCCAGCAGCAACGGGCAAAGTGGCTCCTACGAGCAGTACTTC. It encodes CASSNGQSGSYEQYF.

This clonotype was counted between two and nine times. CDR3 in DNA: TGTGCCAGCAGCCGAGTAAGCGCGGGGGGGCCAGGATACGAGCAGTACTTC. Translated, it gives CASSRVSAGGPGYEQYF. The chain combines TRBV4-2 with TRBJ2-4, with 9 bases matching TRBD2. The end of the DNA is better explained by TRBJ2-7, so the J call may be wrong. Germline V CDR1 and CDR2: LGHNA, YNFKEQ. This CDR3 is 17 amino acids long.

The sample holds many counts of this clonotype. The chain employs TRBV20-1 and TRBJ2-5; no definite D call. This CDR3 is built from 15 residues. Trimming removed 0 bases from V and 0 bases from J, with 11 bases in between. Per germline, CDR1 DFQATT and CDR2 SNEGSKA (reference sequence). CDR3 nucleotide sequence: TGCAGTGCTAGAGATATCCGGCAGTACCAAGAGACCCAGTACTTC. This encodes CSARDIRQYQETQYF.

The rearrangement uses TRBV7-6 and TRBJ2-7; 8 bases align to TRBD1. J was trimmed by 2 bases and V by 1 base; bases with no gene match: 4. From germline, CDR1 is SGHVS and CDR2 FNYEAQ. There are 15 residues in the CDR3. The CDR3 protein is CASSLVPDRAYEQYF. The CDR3 DNA reads TGTGCCAGCAGCTTAGTACCGGACAGGGCCTACGAGCAGTACTTC.

A note on this clonotype: A junction boundary mismatches the germline segment, possibly from a read error. The CDR3 is CSVWTGETLYF. The CDR3 region has the DNA TGCAGCGTTTGGACTGGAGAGACCCTGTACTTC. The chain employs TRBV29-1 and TRBJ2-5; the D gene is possibly TRBD2 (5 bases). The CDR3 contains 11 residues. In germline, CDR1 is SQVTM, CDR2 ANQGSEA.

For the CDR3, the DNA is TGTGCCAGCAGTTTACTCCGACAGGGCGCGTATAGCAATCAGCCCCAGCATTTT. Its translation: CASSLLRQGAYSNQPQHF. The chain couples TRBV28 to TRBJ1-5; 7 positions match TRBD1. V dropped 2 bases and J dropped 0; count of bases not matched to a gene: 10. This CDR3 has 18 amino acids. The germline V gene encodes CDR1 MDHEN and CDR2 SYDVKM.

V gene TRBV12-3 or TRBV12-4 combines with J gene TRBJ2-7; a weak D match, TRBD2 (6 bases). Gene TRBJ2-5 matches the end of the DNA better, so the J call may be wrong. This CDR3 spans 16 amino acids. CDR3 bases: TGTGCCAGCAGTTTCTTGGAGCGGGCGGGTCGGGAGACCCAGTACTTC. It is translated as CASSFLERAGRETQYF.

The genes are TRBV20-1 and TRBJ1-4, with 8 bases aligning to TRBD1. Germline loops: CDR1 DFQATT, CDR2 SNEGSKA (reference sequence). There are 13 residues in the CDR3. The junction had 5 bases not matched to a gene; V was cut back by 4 bases and J by 7 bases. The CDR3 sequence: CSATGTGGEKLFF. CDR3 DNA sequence: TGCAGTGCTACCGGGACAGGCGGTGAAAAACTGTTTTTT.

This clonotype has just a few counts. A read error may account for a junction end that differs from germline. The chain employs TRBV20-1 and TRBJ2-7; D remains unclear. The germline gives CDR1 DFQATT, CDR2 SNEGSKA (reference sequence). CDR3 size: 15 residues. The CDR3 protein is CSALGRLEAPYEQYF. CDR3 DNA: TGCAGTGCTTTGGGCCGACTGGAAGCCCCCTACGAACAGTACTTC.